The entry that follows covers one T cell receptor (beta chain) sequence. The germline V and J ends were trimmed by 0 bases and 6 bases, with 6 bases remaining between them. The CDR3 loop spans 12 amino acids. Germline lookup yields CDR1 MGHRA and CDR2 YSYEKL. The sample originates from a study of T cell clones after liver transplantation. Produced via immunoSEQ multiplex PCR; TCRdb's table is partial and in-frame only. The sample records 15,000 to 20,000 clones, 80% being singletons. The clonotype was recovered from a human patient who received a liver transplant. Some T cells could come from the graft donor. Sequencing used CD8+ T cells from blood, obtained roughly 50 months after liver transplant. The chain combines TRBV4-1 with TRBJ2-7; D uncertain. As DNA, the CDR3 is TGCGCCAGCAGCCAAGACCCTTTCGAGCAGTACTTC. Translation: CASSQDPFEQYF.